This entry describes one T cell receptor beta chain. The sequenced template was RNA, covering the TCR beta CDR3 region. RT-PCR was first run with HTBI primers, then multiplex PCR in a second round. TCRdb reprocessed the multiplex PCR reads via MiXCR and lists one record per CDR3 protein. The sample contains about 1.2 million distinct CDR3 sequences, 36% of which appear only once. The data derive from a study of Graves' ophthalmopathy and Graves' hyperthyroidism. The clonotype was recovered from an adult man with Graves' hyperthyroidism. The sample comprised peripheral blood or thyroid tissue (not recorded which).

CDR3 in amino acids: CATSDDRGEAFF. The CDR3 DNA is TGTGCCACCAGTGATGACAGGGGTGAAGCTTTCTTT. J is TRBJ1-1 and V is TRBV24-1, with 8 bases identical to TRBD1. This CDR3 region has 12 residues. Per germline, CDR1 KGHDR and CDR2 SFDVKD. Germline trimming cut 3 bases from V and 7 bases from J; bases unmatched to any gene: 0.